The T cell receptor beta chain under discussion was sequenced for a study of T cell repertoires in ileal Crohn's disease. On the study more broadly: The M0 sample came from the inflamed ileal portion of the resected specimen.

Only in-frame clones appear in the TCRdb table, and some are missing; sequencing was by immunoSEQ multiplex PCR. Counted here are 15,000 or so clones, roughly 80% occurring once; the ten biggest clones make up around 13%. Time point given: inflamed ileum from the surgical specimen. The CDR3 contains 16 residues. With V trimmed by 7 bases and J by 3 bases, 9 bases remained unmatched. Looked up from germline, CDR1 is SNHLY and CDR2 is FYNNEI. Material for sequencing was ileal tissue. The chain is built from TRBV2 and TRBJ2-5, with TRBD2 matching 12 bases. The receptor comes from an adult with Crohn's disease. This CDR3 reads CASMSGASGREETQYF. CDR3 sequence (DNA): TGTGCCAGCATGTCTGGGGCTAGCGGGAGGGAAGAGACCCAGTACTTC.